This T cell receptor beta chain is drawn from a study of radiation and T cells in renal cell carcinoma. Study results and limitations: Dominant CDR3 motifs were more common in irradiated tumors than controls.

TCRdb's copy holds only in-frame clones and misses some; the assay was immunoSEQ multiplex PCR. Of some 15,000 clones in the sample, 45% to 65% are singletons; the top ten hold about 8.9%. Notes on this clone: The antigen is undetermined.

The treatment is: treatment-naive control, cytoreductive nephrectomy. The patient's renal cell carcinoma had clear cell pathology. CDR1 is SEHNR and CDR2 is FQNEAQ in the germline V gene (reference sequence). V was clipped by 2 bases and J by 6 bases; unmatched bases: 4. The CDR3 totals 14 residues. This chain links TRBV7-9 with TRBJ2-7; TRBD2 matches 10 bases. This clonotype was sampled from a man in his forties with renal cell carcinoma. The sample was tumor tissue, taken from a patient whose treatment was nephrectomy without radiotherapy. CDR3 in DNA: TGTGCCAGCAGCTTAAGCGGGGGGGCCTCCGAGCAGTACTTC. Amino acid sequence: CASSLSGGASEQYF.